This TCR beta chain was recovered during a study of vaccination and CD4 T cells after COVID-19. For the study at large: Recovered patients in the cohort numbered six men and four women, two of them Hispanic. Sampling that followed vaccination took place a median approximately 70 days after dose two, within a range of 14 to 241. Study outcomes and limitations: Spike mono-reactivity was the property of 304 of 307 vaccine-specific clones in convalescent patients.

Positive PCR tests dated from March to December 2020, predating US Alpha, Beta and Delta variants. Each CDR3 protein is one row after TCRdb ran MiXCR on the PCR reads. The data show some 18,000 distinct CDR3 sequences, 45% to 70% seen once. Note on this clonotype: The target antigen is unknown.

This clonotype was obtained from a human donor who had recovered from COVID-19. Sample: CD4+ T cells from blood, taken after SARS-CoV-2 vaccination.

CDR3 sequence (DNA): TGTGCCAGCAGTTTCAAGGCGAGGGGCGGCTCCTACAATGAGCAGTTCTTC. It encodes CASSFKARGGSYNEQFF. The genes are TRBV27 and TRBJ2-1; TRBD1 or TRBD2 may be the D gene (5 bases each). Germline CDR1 is MNHEY and CDR2 is SMNVEV (reference sequence). Trimming pared 3 bases from V and 0 bases from J, leaving 15 bases between. The CDR3 runs to 17 residues.